One TCR beta chain is described in this entry. During its preparation, the TCRbeta library received unique molecular identifiers. Via MiXCR, TCRdb re-called the PCR reads, giving one row per CDR3 protein. The sample lists more than 450,000 distinct CDR3 sequences, about a sixth seen once, with roughly 3.3% in the top ten. The data stem from a study of T-cell reconstitution after alpha-beta-depleted transplantation in children. The source is a human donor who donated a stem cell graft to a child with acute lymphoblastic leukemia. Material: PBMCs from the stem cell graft donor, obtained from the stem cell graft.

Here the CDR3 DNA reads TGTGCCAGCAGTAGGGCCGCTAGCGGGAGTCCCGAGCAGTACTTC. This translates into CASSRAASGSPEQYF. This chain uses TRBV27 with TRBJ2-7; TRBD2 matches at 10 bases. CDR3 length equals 15 residues. The germline V gene has CDR1 MNHEY and CDR2 SMNVEV (reference sequence). The J segment lost 6 bases and the V segment lost 5 bases, leaving 10 bases of the junction unmatched.